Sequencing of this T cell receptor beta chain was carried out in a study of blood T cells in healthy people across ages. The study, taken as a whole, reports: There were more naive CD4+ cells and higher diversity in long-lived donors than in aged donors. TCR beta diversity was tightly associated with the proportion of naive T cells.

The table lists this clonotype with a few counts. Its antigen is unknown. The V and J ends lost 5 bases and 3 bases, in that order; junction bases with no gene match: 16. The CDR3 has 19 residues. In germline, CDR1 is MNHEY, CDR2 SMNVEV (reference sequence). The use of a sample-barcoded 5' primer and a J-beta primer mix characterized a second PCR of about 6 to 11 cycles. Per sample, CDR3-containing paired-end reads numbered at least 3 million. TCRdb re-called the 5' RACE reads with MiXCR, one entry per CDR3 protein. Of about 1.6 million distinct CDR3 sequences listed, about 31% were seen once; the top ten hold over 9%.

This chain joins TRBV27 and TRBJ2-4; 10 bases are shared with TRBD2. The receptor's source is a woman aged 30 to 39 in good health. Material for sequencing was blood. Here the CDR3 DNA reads TGTGCCAGCAGTCCCGCCCCCCAGCTAGCGGGAGTTGGCAAAAACATTCAGTACTTC. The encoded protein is CASSPAPQLAGVGKNIQYF.